This TCR beta chain was profiled in a study of T cells in Graves' hyperthyroidism and ophthalmopathy. Across the study: The authors collected peripheral blood at initial diagnosis, before any treatment.

This clonotype has more than one count but fewer than ten. As yet, its antigen is unknown. The V end was cut by 5 bases, the J end by 6 bases, with 17 bases between. Germline CDR1 and CDR2: MGHRA and YSYEKL. The CDR3 is made up of 15 amino acids. The study's findings and limits: Prediction of ophthalmopathy progression came a median roughly 7.1 months pre-onset.

Exclusion criteria comprised uncontrolled infection, other autoimmune disease, pregnancy or lactation. Using RNA transcripts as the source, TCR beta CDR3 regions were amplified. HTBI primers were the set used in a first-round RT-PCR of the TCR CDR3. MiXCR, run by TCRdb on the multiplex PCR reads, gives a single entry per CDR3 protein. The data contain approximately 720,000 distinct CDR3 sequences, 18% of them seen just once; the ten biggest clones take up 16%. Sequencing input: blood. This chain uses TRBV4-1 with TRBJ1-5; tentatively, D is TRBD1 (6 bases). The receptor was isolated from a woman aged 45-60 years with Graves' hyperthyroidism that later progressed to Graves' ophthalmopathy. The CDR3 loop is CASSSRDTVSQPQHF. The CDR3 region has the DNA TGCGCCAGCAGCTCCCGGGACACCGTTAGTCAGCCCCAGCATTTT.